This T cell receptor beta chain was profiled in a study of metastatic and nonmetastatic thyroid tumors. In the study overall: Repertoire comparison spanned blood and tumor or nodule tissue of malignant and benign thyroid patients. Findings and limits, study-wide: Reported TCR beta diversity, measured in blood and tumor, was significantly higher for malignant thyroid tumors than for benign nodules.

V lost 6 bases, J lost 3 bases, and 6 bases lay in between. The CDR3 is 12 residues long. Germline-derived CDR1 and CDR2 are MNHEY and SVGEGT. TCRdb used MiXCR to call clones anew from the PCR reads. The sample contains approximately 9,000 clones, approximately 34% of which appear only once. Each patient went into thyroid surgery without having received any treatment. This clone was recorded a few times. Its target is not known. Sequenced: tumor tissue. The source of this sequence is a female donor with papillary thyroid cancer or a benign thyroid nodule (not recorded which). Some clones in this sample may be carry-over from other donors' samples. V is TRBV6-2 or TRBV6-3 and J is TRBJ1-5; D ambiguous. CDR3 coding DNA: TGTGCCAGCAGCCCCGCCAATCAGCCCCAGCATTTT. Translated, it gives CASSPANQPQHF.